This passage covers 8 T cell receptor beta chains from one sample sequenced in a study of long-term antiretroviral therapy in people with HIV. Run at survey level, the immunoSEQ assay was version v3.0. Sequenced by immunoSEQ multiplex PCR; TCRdb stores in-frame clones only, minus some. The table shows about 20,000 clones, with 90% occurring only once. This specimen consisted of unsorted PBMCs, obtained 4.4 years before starting antiretroviral therapy. These receptors came from a woman aged 30 to 39 with HIV.

V is TRBV28 and J is TRBJ1-2; D perhaps matches TRBD1 (6 bases). This CDR3 has 13 amino acids. V was trimmed by 5 bases and J by 8 bases, leaving 15 bases between them. Germline loops: CDR1 MDHEN, CDR2 SYDVKM. For the CDR3, the DNA is TGTGCCAGCAGTAGCGGGACACCGGGCGGCTACACCTTC. Encoded protein: CASSSGTPGGYTF.

The chain carries TRBV2 and TRBJ2-3; 7 nucleotides agree with TRBD2. The CDR3 has 17 amino acids. Germline values: CDR1 SNHLY, CDR2 FYNNEI. V shed 2 bases, J shed 3 bases, and the junction held 11 bases outside the gene matches. The CDR3 DNA reads TGTGCCAGCAGTGAAAGGGAGGGCACGTGGGATACAGATACGCAGTATTTT. This sequence encodes CASSEREGTWDTDTQYF. Full variable domain (outside the CDR3, taken from reference TRBV2 and TRBJ2-3): EPEVTQTPSHQVTQMGQEVILRCVPISNHLYFYWYRQILGQKVEFLVSFYNNEISEKSEIFDDQFSVERPDGSNFTLKIRSTKLEDSAMYFCASSEREGTWDTDTQYFGPGTRLTVL.

This chain links TRBV29-1 with TRBJ1-5, with D perhaps matching TRBD1 (6 bases). From germline, CDR1 is SQVTM and CDR2 ANQGSEA. Between the trimmed V and J ends, which lost 5 bases and 1 base, there was a span of 21 bases. This CDR3 has 17 amino acids. CDR3 sequence reads: CSVSYRVKRVSNQPQHF. In nucleotides, the CDR3 is TGCAGCGTTTCCTACAGGGTAAAACGGGTGAGCAATCAGCCCCAGCATTTT.

This chain joins TRBV5-1 and TRBJ2-7; 10 positions agree with TRBD1. The CDR3 sequence is 15 residues long. Per germline, CDR1 SGHRS and CDR2 YFSETQ. J lost 3 bases, V lost 5 bases, and 8 bases had no gene match. CDR3 loop: CASSWGTGAFYEQYF. The DNA of the CDR3 is TGCGCCAGCAGTTGGGGGACAGGGGCCTTCTACGAGCAGTACTTC. Full variable domain (outside the CDR3, taken from reference TRBV5-1 and TRBJ2-7): KAGVTQTPRYLIKTRGQQVTLSCSPISGHRSVSWYQQTPGQGLQFLFEYFSETQRNKGNFPGRFSGRQFSNSRSEMNVSTLELGDSALYLCASSWGTGAFYEQYFGPGTRLTVT.

The CDR3 reads CASSSTRGRTNTEAFF. DNA for the CDR3: TGTGCCAGCAGCTCCACCCGGGGACGGACGAACACTGAAGCTTTCTTT. The chain recombines TRBV7-8 with TRBJ1-1; tentatively, D is TRBD1 (5 bases). Trimming took 4 bases from V and 1 from J, leaving 16 bases between them. Germline V gene data show CDR1 as SGHVS and CDR2 as FQNEAQ. There are 16 residues in the CDR3.

CDR3 in DNA: TGTGCCAGCCTGCCCGGGGGCCACATGAACACTGAAGCTTTCTTT. Translating it yields CASLPGGHMNTEAFF. The chain combines TRBV7-9 with TRBJ1-1, with a weak D call TRBD1 (6 bases). V lost 8 bases and J lost 0, with 16 bases in between. Looked up from germline, CDR1 is SEHNR and CDR2 is FQNEAQ (reference sequence). This CDR3 region has 15 residues.

The chain joins TRBV18 to TRBJ2-1; D may be TRBD2 (6 bases). Germline CDR1 KGHSH, CDR2 LQKENI. The CDR3 runs to 16 residues. The V end was cut by 0 bases, the J end by 10 bases, with 19 bases between. In nucleotides, the CDR3 is TGTGCCAGCTCACCACCGGGCGGGGACCTCCGGAGGGAGCAGTTCTTC. Its translation is CASSPPGGDLRREQFF.

CDR3 DNA: TGTGCCAGCAGTCCTAGCGTAGTGCAGCGGACCGGGGAGCTGTTTTTT. It yields the protein CASSPSVVQRTGELFF. V usage is TRBV5-5 and J usage is TRBJ2-2, with TRBD2 as a possible D gene (6 bases). V was shortened by 5 bases and J by 5 bases, with 19 bases between the two germline ends. This CDR3 is built from 16 residues. CDR1 SGHKS and CDR2 YYEKEE come from the germline V gene (reference sequence).